This paragraph reports one TCR beta chain. Assignment of participants to cohorts was predicated upon participant-reported clinical history. For recovered donors of Cohort 3, there were two negative PCRs, clearance, or symptom resolution. The data were taken from a study of blood T cell repertoires in COVID-19. Study background: Acute-phase and convalescent COVID-19 samples originated in the United States, Italy and Spain.

This CDR3 spans 14 amino acids. From germline, CDR1 is SNHLY and CDR2 FYNNEI. The V gene end was trimmed by 3 bases and the J gene end by 4 bases; junction bases not matched to a gene: 4. In the original processing: Cell counts per sample came from amplifying reference gene primers. The assay was immunoSEQ multiplex PCR, and TCRdb's table has in-frame clones only and misses some. Clonal size and the V and J genes are those of that table, whereas D and trimming came from the DNA. Of fewer than 350,000 clones detected, approximately 85% appear once; the ten largest clones hold under 2.5%. The clonotype was recovered from a young man who had recovered from COVID-19. This chain joins TRBV2 and TRBJ1-2, with 8 positions matching TRBD1. Source material: PBMCs or T cells enriched from blood (not recorded which). The CDR3 reads CASSEGQAIYGYTF. CDR3 nucleotides: TGTGCCAGCAGTGAGGGACAGGCGATCTATGGCTACACCTTC.